The 16 T cell receptor beta chains below come from one sample, sequenced in a study of T cells in Graves' hyperthyroidism and ophthalmopathy. There were TCR beta CDR3 regions amplified from RNA transcripts. HTBI primers were employed in a first-round RT-PCR of the TCR CDR3. TCRdb ran MiXCR on the multiplex PCR reads and lists one entry per CDR3 protein. The table has roughly 380,000 distinct CDR3 sequences, approximately 13% seen once. The sample was blood. The receptors here all came from a man aged 25 to 40 with Graves' hyperthyroidism that later progressed to Graves' ophthalmopathy.

There are a few counts of this clonotype. A clone one base away is much larger, so this may be a read error. The chain combines TRBV2 with TRBJ2-2, with TRBD2 matching 9 bases. Germline assignment: CDR1 SNHLY and CDR2 FYNNEI. There are 15 residues in the CDR3. CDR3 sequence (DNA): TGTGCCAGCAGTGGGTTAGCGGGGGAAACCGGGGAGCCGTTTTTT. It specifies CASSGLAGETGEPFF. The complete variable domain, with remaining parts taken from reference TRBV2 and TRBJ2-2, reads EPEVTQTPSHQVTQMGQEVILRCVPISNHLYFYWYRQILGQKVEFLVSFYNNEISEKSEIFDDQFSVERPDGSNFTLKIRSTKLEDSAMYFCASSGLAGETGEPFFGEGSRLTVL.

In its sample, this clonotype was seen a few times. The chain joins TRBV2 to TRBJ2-2; D could derive from TRBD1 or TRBD2 (5 bases each). This CDR3 comprises 15 residues. Germline CDR1 is SNHLY and CDR2 is FYNNEI. V was shortened by 6 bases and J by 3 bases, with 14 bases between the two germline ends. This chain's CDR3 is CASRVSQGDTGELFF. CDR3 DNA sequence: TGTGCCAGCAGGGTTTCCCAGGGAGACACCGGGGAGCTGTTTTTT.

The table lists this clonotype with many counts. The J gene is TRBJ1-6, the V gene TRBV20-1; 9 bases match TRBD1. Germline loops: CDR1 DFQATT, CDR2 SNEGSKA (reference sequence). With V trimmed by 4 bases and J by 6 bases, 7 bases remained unmatched. CDR3 length: 15 amino acids. The CDR3 here is CSANRDRESNSPLHF. The CDR3 DNA reads as TGCAGTGCTAATCGGGACAGGGAGAGTAATTCACCCCTCCACTTT.

In this sample, this clonotype turned up many times. The chain joins TRBV10-3 to TRBJ1-1, with 8 positions matching TRBD1. The CDR3 has 18 residues. Germline V gene data show CDR1 as ENHRY and CDR2 as SYGVKD. The J segment lost 0 bases and the V segment lost 6 bases, leaving 15 bases of the junction unmatched. CDR3 in DNA: TGTGCCATCAGAAGCCCGCTGCCAGGGGGCTCCCTGAACACTGAAGCTTTCTTT. Translating gives CAIRSPLPGGSLNTEAFF.

This clonotype appeared many times. The chain is built from TRBV12-3 or TRBV12-4 and TRBJ1-2; 11 bases are a match to TRBD1. CDR3 size: 14 residues. V gave up 5 bases and J gave up 8 bases; unmatched junction bases: 7. The CDR3 spells CASSRTGGAGGYTF. The CDR3 DNA follows: TGTGCCAGCAGTCGGACAGGGGGCGCTGGGGGCTACACCTTC.

This clonotype has only a few counts. This rearrangement joins TRBV5-6 to TRBJ2-3; the D gene is possibly TRBD1 (6 bases). In germline, CDR1 is SGHDT, CDR2 YYEEEE. This CDR3 spans 16 amino acids. V was trimmed by 2 bases and J by 2 bases, leaving 15 bases between them. CDR3 nucleotide sequence: TGTGCCAGCAGCTTTACTACCGGGACAATCACAGATACGCAGTATTTT. As protein: CASSFTTGTITDTQYF. Together with reference TRBV5-6 and TRBJ2-3, the CDR3 gives the full variable domain: DAGVTQSPTHLIKTRGQQVTLRCSPKSGHDTVSWYQQALGQGPQFIFQYYEEEERQRGNFPDRFSGHQFPNYSSELNVNALLLGDSALYLCASSFTTGTITDTQYFGPGTRLTVL.

This clonotype was observed at least ten times. The rearrangement links TRBV20-1 to TRBJ2-5, with D tentatively TRBD2 (5 bases). V was clipped by 6 bases and J by 2 bases, with 13 bases between them. Germline-derived CDR1 and CDR2 are DFQATT and SNEGSKA (reference sequence). This CDR3 has 13 amino acids. The CDR3 nucleotides are TGCAGTGCGGAGAGGACTCTTCAAGAGACCCAGTACTTC. It translates to CSAERTLQETQYF.

This clonotype was counted many times. The rearrangement links TRBV6-1 to TRBJ1-2; 8 bases are a match to TRBD1. Germline V gives CDR1 MNHNS, CDR2 SASEGT. The CDR3 is 15 amino acids. Unmatched junction bases numbered 9, after V lost 5 bases and J lost 4 bases. The CDR3 sequence is CASSSTKGQGYGYTF. The DNA of the CDR3 is TGTGCCAGCAGTTCCACTAAAGGACAGGGCTATGGCTACACCTTC.

The chain couples TRBV19 to TRBJ2-7; 9 bases map to TRBD1. Germline CDR1 is LNHDA and CDR2 is SQIVND (reference sequence). The CDR3 is made up of 14 amino acids. V dropped 3 bases and J dropped 2; count of bases not matched to a gene: 2. The CDR3 coding sequence is TGTGCCAGTAGTATCGGGACAGGGACCTACGAGCAGTACTTC. Translated, it gives CASSIGTGTYEQYF. The full variable domain, completed using reference TRBV19 and TRBJ2-7, is DGGITQSPKYLFRKEGQNVTLSCEQNLNHDAMYWYRQDPGQGLRLIYYSQIVNDFQKGDIAEGYSVSREKKESFPLTVTSAQKNPTAFYLCASSIGTGTYEQYFGPGTRLTVT.

This clonotype appeared many times. The chain links TRBV6-1 to TRBJ1-5; D may be TRBD1 (5 bases). Germline CDR1 reads MNHNS; CDR2 reads SASEGT. The V and J ends lost 6 bases and 2 bases respectively, with 17 bases between them. The CDR3 consists of 16 residues. The CDR3 protein is CASSPPAGSGNQPQHF. The CDR3 DNA reads TGTGCCAGCAGCCCCCCCGCAGGGTCTGGCAATCAGCCCCAGCATTTT.

This clonotype was seen many times. CDR3 in amino acids: CAWDRGNGYTF. CDR3 in DNA: TGTGCCTGGGACAGGGGAAATGGCTACACCTTC. This chain uses TRBV30 with TRBJ1-2; 8 bases match TRBD1. Germline values: CDR1 GTSNPN, CDR2 SVGIG (reference sequence). V shed 5 bases and J 6 bases; nucleotides not matched to a gene: 2. This CDR3 region has 11 residues.

This clonotype was detected many times. The chain uses TRBV12-3 or TRBV12-4 and TRBJ1-5; maybe TRBD1 (5 bases). V shed 2 bases and J shed 1 base, with 9 bases lying between them. The CDR3 is 15 amino acids. CDR3 sequence (DNA): TGTGCCAGCAGTTTACAGGGTGTGAGCAATCAGCCCCAGCATTTT. Protein sequence: CASSLQGVSNQPQHF.

The V gene is TRBV30, the J gene TRBJ1-2, with 7 nucleotides matching TRBD1. The germline V gene has CDR1 GTSNPN and CDR2 SVGIG (reference sequence). The CDR3 covers 14 residues. The V and J ends lost 3 bases and 6 bases, in that order; junction bases with no gene match: 10. In DNA form, the CDR3 reads TGTGCCTGGAGCCCGGGCAGGGGGACCAATGGCTACACCTTC. Its translation: CAWSPGRGTNGYTF.

This clonotype occurred many times. The chain uses TRBV5-1 and TRBJ2-7, with 7 positions matching TRBD1. The CDR3 spans 13 residues. V shed 4 bases and J 5 bases; nucleotides not matched to a gene: 6. Germline V lookup: CDR1 SGHRS, CDR2 YFSETQ. CDR3: CASSLDRANEQYF. For the CDR3, the DNA is TGCGCCAGCAGCCTCGACAGGGCCAACGAGCAGTACTTC.

This rearrangement joins TRBV27 to TRBJ2-7; D is uncertain. V shed 4 bases and J shed 0 bases, with 7 bases lying between them. The CDR3 extends over 13 amino acids. Germline lookup yields CDR1 MNHEY and CDR2 SMNVEV (reference sequence). CDR3 sequence reads: CASSSQISYEQYF. The CDR3 coding sequence is TGTGCCAGCAGTTCCCAAATCTCCTACGAGCAGTACTTC.

This clonotype was seen repeatedly, ten times or more. The chain combines TRBV30 with TRBJ1-5; weak D call: TRBD1 (6 bases). Deletions cut 3 bases from V and 5 bases from J, with 17 bases between. The CDR3 has 15 amino acids. Per the germline V gene, CDR1 is GTSNPN and CDR2 is SVGIG (reference sequence). The CDR3 sequence is CAWSVTGSTDQPQHF. As DNA, the CDR3 is TGTGCCTGGAGCGTGACAGGCTCCACGGATCAGCCCCAGCATTTT.